Listed here is a single TCR beta chain. CDR3 length equals 15 residues. V lost 7 bases, J lost 0 bases, and 13 bases lay in between. Looked up from germline, CDR1 is SGHRS and CDR2 is YFSETQ. The sample is drawn from a study of blood T cell repertoires in COVID-19. Study context: Sites in the United States, Italy and Spain provided acute and convalescent COVID-19 samples. T cells, B-cell-depleted T cells, or PBMCs provided the cDNA or gDNA that served as material.

This table comes from immunoSEQ multiplex PCR, and its TCRdb copy is limited to in-frame clones, with some not included. The table lists 200,000 to 250,000 clones, approximately 90% of them singletons. This study enrolled people aged about 18 to 100 from about two dozen US geographic areas. Material: PBMCs or T cells enriched from blood (not recorded which). This TCR was sampled from a woman under 40 who had recovered from COVID-19. The chain joins TRBV5-1 to TRBJ2-2; D is ambiguous. Here the CDR3 reads CASGHGTTNTGELFF. The CDR3 DNA reads as TGCGCCAGCGGTCATGGCACGACGAACACCGGGGAGCTGTTTTTT. The whole variable domain, filled in from reference TRBV5-1 and TRBJ2-2, reads KAGVTQTPRYLIKTRGQQVTLSCSPISGHRSVSWYQQTPGQGLQFLFEYFSETQRNKGNFPGRFSGRQFSNSRSEMNVSTLELGDSALYLCASGHGTTNTGELFFGEGSRLTVL.